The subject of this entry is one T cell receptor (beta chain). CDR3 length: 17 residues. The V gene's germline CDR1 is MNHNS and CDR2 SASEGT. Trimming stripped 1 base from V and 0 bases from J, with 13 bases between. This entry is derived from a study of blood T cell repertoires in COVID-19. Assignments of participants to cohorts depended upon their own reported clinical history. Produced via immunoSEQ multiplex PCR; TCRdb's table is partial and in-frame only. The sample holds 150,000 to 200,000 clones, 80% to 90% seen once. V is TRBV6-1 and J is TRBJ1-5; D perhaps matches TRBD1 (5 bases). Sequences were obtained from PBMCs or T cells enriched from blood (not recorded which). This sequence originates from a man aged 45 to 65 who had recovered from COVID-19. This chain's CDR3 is CASSEVIGAGSNQPQHF. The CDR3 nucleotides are TGTGCCAGCAGTGAAGTTATAGGGGCTGGTAGCAATCAGCCCCAGCATTTT.